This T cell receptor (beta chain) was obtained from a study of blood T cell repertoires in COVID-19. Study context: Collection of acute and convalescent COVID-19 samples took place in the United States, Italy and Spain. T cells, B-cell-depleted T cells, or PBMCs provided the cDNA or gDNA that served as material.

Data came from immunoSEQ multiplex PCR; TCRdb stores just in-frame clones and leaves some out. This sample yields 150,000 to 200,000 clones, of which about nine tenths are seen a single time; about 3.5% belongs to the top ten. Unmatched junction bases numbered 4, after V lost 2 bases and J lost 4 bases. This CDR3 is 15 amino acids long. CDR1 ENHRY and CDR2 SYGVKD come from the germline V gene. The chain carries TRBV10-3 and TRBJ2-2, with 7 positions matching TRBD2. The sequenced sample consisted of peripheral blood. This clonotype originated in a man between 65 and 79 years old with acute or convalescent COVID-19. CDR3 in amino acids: CAISEGRGITGELFF. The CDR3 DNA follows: TGTGCCATCAGTGAGGGGAGGGGCATCACCGGGGAGCTGTTTTTT.